This entry lists 6 T cell receptor beta chains sequenced from one sample in a study of OX40 agonist ivuxolimab in advanced cancers. The table came from immunoSEQ multiplex PCR; TCRdb's copy has only in-frame clones and leaves some out. The sample has 75,000 to 100,000 clones, roughly nine tenths seen once; the top ten hold 0.5%. The starting material was CD4+ or CD8+ T cells sorted from blood, obtained in a trial of the OX40 agonist ivuxolimab. The receptors derive from an adult with an advanced solid tumor such as melanoma, head and neck, liver or kidney cancer.

The chain combines TRBV9 with TRBJ2-3; 8 nucleotides line up with TRBD2. In germline, CDR1 is SGDLS, CDR2 YYNGEE. CDR3 length: 15 residues. With 0 bases clipped from V and 2 bases from J, the junction kept 2 bases outside the gene matches. CDR3 region: CASSVDSGNTDTQYF. The CDR3 DNA sequence: TGTGCCAGCAGCGTAGATAGCGGGAACACAGATACGCAGTATTTT.

The J gene is TRBJ2-5, the V gene TRBV7-2; either TRBD1 or TRBD2 may fit D (6 bases each). Trimming removed 7 bases at V and 4 bases at J, with 16 bases between. The CDR3 runs to 14 residues. The germline CDR1 and CDR2 sequences are SGHTA and FQGNSA. CDR3 loop: CASTILGGGETQYF. DNA of the CDR3: TGTGCCAGCACCATCCTCGGAGGGGGAGAGACCCAGTACTTC. Based on the CDR3 plus reference TRBV7-2 and TRBJ2-5, the full variable domain is GAGVSQSPSNKVTEKGKDVELRCDPISGHTALYWYRQSLGQGLEFLIYFQGNSAPDKSGLPSDRFSAERTGGSVSTLTIQRTQQEDSAVYLCASTILGGGETQYFGPGTRLLVL.

This chain links TRBV27 with TRBJ2-7; a weak D match, TRBD2 (6 bases). Germline-derived CDR1 and CDR2 are MNHEY and SMNVEV (reference sequence). With 3 bases removed from V and 3 bases from J, the gap between germline ends came to 15 bases. The CDR3 is 15 residues long. CDR3 region: CASSLAPVGGYEQYF. CDR3 coding DNA: TGTGCCAGCAGTTTGGCTCCTGTGGGGGGCTACGAGCAGTACTTC.

The chain combines TRBV4-1 with TRBJ1-1, with D tentatively TRBD1 (5 bases). Germline loops: CDR1 MGHRA, CDR2 YSYEKL. V lost 2 bases, J lost 6 bases, and 10 bases lay in between. The CDR3 runs to 13 residues. The DNA for the CDR3 is TGCGCCAGCAGCCAATCTCAGGGTCCTGAAGCTTTCTTT. Protein product: CASSQSQGPEAFF.

This chain connects TRBV16 to TRBJ1-4; D unresolved. The length of the CDR3 is 14 residues. Trimming took off 1 base at V and 4 bases at J, with 7 bases between the two ends. Germline V gene sequence: CDR1 KGHSY, CDR2 FQNENV. CDR3 DNA: TGTGCCAGCAGCCAATATTCCCTTAATGAAAAACTGTTTTTT. Its translation: CASSQYSLNEKLFF.

This chain connects TRBV5-1 to TRBJ2-1, with unresolved D. V dropped 0 bases and J dropped 12 bases, with 13 bases sitting between them. The germline CDR1 and CDR2 sequences are SGHRS and YFSETQ. CDR3 length equals 13 residues. The CDR3 here is CASSLDQGLSQFF. CDR3 DNA: TGCGCCAGCAGCTTGGACCAAGGGTTATCGCAGTTCTTC.